This is a list of T cell receptor beta chains from one sample in a study of T cells in Graves' hyperthyroidism and ophthalmopathy. TCRdb redid the calling of the multiplex PCR reads with MiXCR, one entry per CDR3 protein. The sample includes about 590,000 distinct CDR3 sequences, about 14% seen only once; the top ten take roughly 7.7%. Sequenced sample: blood. These receptors were collected from a young woman with Graves' ophthalmopathy. CDR3s include the opening cysteine and the closing phenylalanine or tryptophan. Fields, in order: V gene, clone size, J gene, CDR3 length, D gene, CDR3 DNA, CDR3 protein. A D gene is named only where the DNA matches it firmly. Clone size is stated in some rows and not others, as once, few, many or a class when expanded.

TRBV6-4,many,TRBJ1-3,15,NA,TGTGCCAGCACGGGACACCCCGACTCTGGAAACACCATATATTTT,CASTGHPDSGNTIYF
TRBV28,many,TRBJ1-2,15,NA,TGTGCCAGCAGTTTGTCAGGGACTTCGGCATATGGCTACACCTTC,CASSLSGTSAYGYTF
TRBV18,many,TRBJ2-5,12,NA,TGTGCCAGCTCACCACCGGGAGAGACCCAGTACTTC,CASSPPGETQYF
TRBV20-1,many,TRBJ2-1,11,TRBD1,TGCAGTGCTTCGACAGGGAATGAGCAGTTCTTC,CSASTGNEQFF
TRBV10-3,few,TRBJ1-1,17,NA,TGTGCCACCCAAGGGCGGGGAGGGGACCTCATGAACACTGAAGCTTTCTTT,CATQGRGGDLMNTEAFF
TRBV6-5,many,TRBJ2-3,14,NA,TGTGCCAGCAGTTACGGGGACAGCACAGATACGCAGTATTTT,CASSYGDSTDTQYF
TRBV9,NA,TRBJ2-1,14,NA,TGTGCCAGCAGCGTAGGCTTAGGGCTGGGGGAGCAGTTCTTC,CASSVGLGLGEQFF
TRBV5-1,few,TRBJ1-4,15,TRBD1,TGCGCCAGCAGCCAGGACAGGCGGAATAATGAAAAACTGTTTTTT,CASSQDRRNNEKLFF
TRBV18,many,TRBJ1-2,13,TRBD1,TGTGCCAGCTCATCCGACAGGGCCTATGGCTACACCTTC,CASSSDRAYGYTF
TRBV7-3,few,TRBJ2-5,15,NA,TGTGCCAGCAGCTTAACGAGGGGGGCGGGGGAGACCCAGTACTTC,CASSLTRGAGETQYF
TRBV6-2/TRBV6-3,few,TRBJ2-5,16,NA,TGTGCCAGCAGTTATCGGGGGGCCCATCACCAAGAGACCCAGTACTTC,CASSYRGAHHQETQYF
TRBV27,many,TRBJ2-4,11,NA,TGTGCCAGCAGGGAGAACAACATTCAGTACTTC,CASRENNIQYF
TRBV10-2,few,TRBJ2-5,16,TRBD2,TGCGCCAGCAGTGAAAGATCGGCGGGAGGGCCGGGGACCCAGTACTTC,CASSERSAGGPGTQYF
TRBV11-2,NA,TRBJ2-7,17,TRBD2,TGTGCCAGCACCTCCGGGGGGGCGGGAGGGACCTCCTACGAGCAGTACTTC,CASTSGGAGGTSYEQYF
TRBV18,once,TRBJ2-7,14,TRBD2,TGTGCCGGCTCACGAGATAGCGGGAGTTACGAGCAGTACTTC,CAGSRDSGSYEQYF
TRBV19,NA,TRBJ1-1,14,NA,TGTGCCAGTAGTATAACCAGACTAAACACTGAAGCTTTCTTT,CASSITRLNTEAFF
TRBV19,NA,TRBJ1-5,15,TRBD1,TGTGCCAGTAGTATTTTACAGGGGCACAATCAGCCCCAGCATTTT,CASSILQGHNQPQHF
TRBV30,once,TRBJ2-7,13,TRBD1,TGTGCCTGGAACGGGGACAGGCCCTACGAGCAGTACTTC,CAWNGDRPYEQYF
TRBV6-1,many,TRBJ1-1,14,NA,TGTGCCAGCCGCTCCTGGAGGCCGAACACTGAAGCTTTCTTT,CASRSWRPNTEAFF
TRBV14,many,TRBJ2-5,21,NA,TGTGCCAGCAGCCAAGAAGGGTCTGGAGGGTTTAAATCCGGGACTGCATGGACCCAGTACTTC,CASSQEGSGGFKSGTAWTQYF
TRBV30,many,TRBJ1-5,15,TRBD1,TGTGCCTGGAGCCAGGGGGACCTAAACAATCAGCCCCAGCATTTT,CAWSQGDLNNQPQHF
TRBV30,NA,TRBJ2-6,16,TRBD2,TGTGCCTGGAGTCCATTGGGGAGGGATGGGGCCAACGTCCTGACTTTC,CAWSPLGRDGANVLTF
TRBV7-2,NA,TRBJ1-6,15,TRBD1,TGTGCCAGCAGCTCCGGACAGGTGAATAATTCACCCCTCCACTTT,CASSSGQVNNSPLHF
TRBV19,many,TRBJ2-7,15,TRBD2,TGTGCCAGTAGTGAGACTAGCAGAGAAGTCTACGAGCAGTACTTC,CASSETSREVYEQYF
TRBV12-3/TRBV12-4,many,TRBJ1-2,15,TRBD1,TGTGCCAGCAGTTTCCCCCGGACAGGGCACTATGGCTACACCTTC,CASSFPRTGHYGYTF
TRBV6-5,NA,TRBJ1-4,15,NA,TGTGCCAGCAGTTACGGAGGGGAGGCTAATGAAAAACTGTTTTTT,CASSYGGEANEKLFF
TRBV20-1,NA,TRBJ1-2,14,NA,TGCAGTGCTAGCGCCTGGATTCGAGGCTATGGCTACACCTTC,CSASAWIRGYGYTF
TRBV28,many,TRBJ2-5,15,TRBD2,TGTGCCAGCAGTCCGCTAGCGGGAGTAGGAGAGACCCAGTACTTC,CASSPLAGVGETQYF
TRBV30,many,TRBJ2-7,13,NA,TGTGCCTGGAGTGTAGGTCTCTCCTACGAGCAGTACTTC,CAWSVGLSYEQYF
TRBV10-3,NA,TRBJ1-5,15,NA,TGTGCCATCAGTTTGGGGCAGGGGAGCAATCAGCCCCAGCATTTT,CAISLGQGSNQPQHF
TRBV6-2/TRBV6-3,many,TRBJ2-7,17,TRBD2,TGTGCCAGCAGTTACGACCCATTAGCGGGAGGGAGGTACGAGCAGTACTTC,CASSYDPLAGGRYEQYF
TRBV7-9,many,TRBJ2-7,14,TRBD1,TGTGCCAGCAGCTTAAGGGACAGTCCCTACGAGCAGTACTTC,CASSLRDSPYEQYF
TRBV11-2,many,TRBJ2-1,12,NA,TGTGCCAGCAGCTTATTTGGGGATGAGCAGTTCTTC,CASSLFGDEQFF
TRBV9,NA,TRBJ2-2,14,TRBD1,TGTGCCAGCGGACCGGGACAGGGATCCGGGGAGCTGTTTTTT,CASGPGQGSGELFF
TRBV6-1,NA,TRBJ2-3,15,TRBD2,TGTGCCAGCAACTCCGGGACTAGGGGCACAGATACGCAGTATTTT,CASNSGTRGTDTQYF
TRBV2,many,TRBJ2-1,16,TRBD2,TGTGCCAGCAGGGCCAGACTAGCGGCACGCAGTAATGAGCAGTTCTTC,CASRARLAARSNEQFF
TRBV6-1,many,TRBJ2-1,17,NA,TGTGCCAGCAGTGTACAGAATGCAATATCTGGCATCAATGAGCAGTTCTTC,CASSVQNAISGINEQFF
TRBV24-1,NA,TRBJ1-2,14,NA,TGTGCCACCAGTGATTTGGCAGGGGCCTATGGCTACACCTTC,CATSDLAGAYGYTF
TRBV28,many,TRBJ2-2,13,TRBD2,TGTGCCAGCAGTTTGGCGGGGGCCGGGGAGCTGTTTTTT,CASSLAGAGELFF
TRBV12-3/TRBV12-4,NA,TRBJ1-3,14,NA,TGTGCCAGCAGTTTGGGAGGGCTCGGAAACACCATATATTTT,CASSLGGLGNTIYF
TRBV27,many,TRBJ2-7,14,NA,TGTGCCAGCAGTCCACGGGTCTCCTCATGGGAGCAGTACTTC,CASSPRVSSWEQYF
TRBV2,NA,TRBJ2-1,15,NA,TGTGCCAGCAGTGAAGCGCGGGACTCCTACAATGAGCAGTTCTTC,CASSEARDSYNEQFF
TRBV28,many,TRBJ2-7,12,TRBD1,TGTGCCAGCACCGTGACAGGGGACGAGCAGTACTTC,CASTVTGDEQYF
TRBV5-1,NA,TRBJ1-1,15,TRBD1,TGCGCCAGCAGCCTACGGACAGGGCGCGACACTGAAGCTTTCTTT,CASSLRTGRDTEAFF
TRBV5-4,NA,TRBJ2-1,18,NA,TGTGCCAGCAGCTGGGGCTTTAGCGCCTATTACTCCTACAATGAGCAGTTCTTC,CASSWGFSAYYSYNEQFF
TRBV7-9,many,TRBJ2-3,15,NA,TGTGCCAGCAATAGTCATCGGGAGCTCGGAGATACGCAGTATTTT,CASNSHRELGDTQYF
TRBV12-3/TRBV12-4,many,TRBJ1-2,13,NA,TGTGCCAGCAGTGATCCAGGATTCTATGGCTACACCTTC,CASSDPGFYGYTF
TRBV12-3/TRBV12-4,many,TRBJ1-1,14,TRBD1,TGTGCCAGCAGTTGGGCACAGGGGAGGTTTGAAGCTTTCTTT,CASSWAQGRFEAFF
TRBV6-6,NA,TRBJ1-5,14,TRBD1,TGTGCCAGCAGTTATACCGGGACAGGGGAGCCCCAGCATTTT,CASSYTGTGEPQHF
TRBV4-2,NA,TRBJ1-1,16,TRBD1,TGTGCCAGCAGCCCCTCCCCGACAGGGGTAAACACTGAAGCTTTCTTT,CASSPSPTGVNTEAFF
TRBV10-3,NA,TRBJ1-2,13,NA,TGTGCCATCCGGGAGCGAACTAACTATGGCTACACCTTC,CAIRERTNYGYTF
TRBV20-1,many,TRBJ1-5,13,NA,TGCAGTGCCATGGGACGGGACAATCAGCCCCAGCATTTT,CSAMGRDNQPQHF
TRBV11-3,few,TRBJ1-2,18,NA,TGTGCCAGCAGCTTCCTAACGGCCGGGACCTCAAGAGGCGATGGCTACACCTTC,CASSFLTAGTSRGDGYTF
TRBV2,many,TRBJ2-5,15,TRBD2,TGTGCCAGCAGTGAAAGGGCGGCGGGGGAAGAGACCCAGTACTTC,CASSERAAGEETQYF
TRBV28,many,TRBJ2-4,14,TRBD1,TGTGCCAGCAGCCCAGGGGGTCGCAAAAACATTCAGTACTTC,CASSPGGRKNIQYF
TRBV2,many,TRBJ1-3,16,NA,TGTGCCAGTTTCGGACGAGAGGGCTACTCTGGAAACACCATATATTTT,CASFGREGYSGNTIYF
TRBV6-2/TRBV6-3,few,TRBJ2-7,14,TRBD1,TGTGCCAGCAGTTACGGGGACAGGGGCTACGAGCAGTACTTC,CASSYGDRGYEQYF
TRBV10-2,many,TRBJ2-5,15,TRBD2,TGCGCCACCTGGACTAGCGGGAGGTTCGGAGAGACCCAGTACTTC,CATWTSGRFGETQYF
TRBV6-2/TRBV6-3,many,TRBJ2-7,11,NA,TGTGCCAGCGGTTGGGGCTACGAGCAGTACTTC,CASGWGYEQYF
TRBV28,NA,TRBJ1-5,14,NA,TGTGCCAGCCATAGGGGTGGGGGCAATCAGCCCCAGCATTTT,CASHRGGGNQPQHF